This passage covers 10 T cell receptor beta chains from one sample sequenced in a study of immune heterogeneity within non-small cell lung tumors. Per sample, 600 ng of bulk tumor genomic DNA was the template used. Several far-apart biopsies were taken per primary tumor during surgery. Curative surgical treatment was performed in patients who had newly diagnosed, untreated non-small cell lung cancer. TCR beta CDR3 regions came from multiplex PCR with 32 forward V and 13 reverse J primers. TCRdb re-derived calls from the multiplex PCR reads in MiXCR, one entry per CDR3 protein. Among about 2,800 distinct CDR3 sequences listed, approximately 50% were seen once. Sequenced: lung tumor tissue. These receptors were collected from a man aged 60 to 69 with non-small cell lung cancer.

The CDR3 region has the DNA TGTGCCAGTAGTGACAGAGCCAATCAGCCCCAGCATTTT. Protein sequence: CASSDRANQPQHF. The chain joins TRBV19 to TRBJ1-5, with a weak D call TRBD1 (5 bases). The CDR3 is 13 residues long. Germline V gene sequence: CDR1 LNHDA, CDR2 SQIVND (reference sequence). The V end was cut by 5 bases, the J end by 3 bases, with 8 bases between.

This clonotype came up a few times. The chain has TRBV4-3 and TRBJ2-2; 12 positions match TRBD2. V was clipped by 0 bases and J by 5 bases; unmatched bases: 1. The length of the CDR3 is 16 residues. The V gene's germline CDR1 is LGHNA and CDR2 YSLEER. As DNA, the CDR3 is TGCGCCAGCAGCCAAGACCTAGCGGGAGGGACCGGGGAGCTGTTTTTT. Its translation is CASSQDLAGGTGELFF.

This clonotype ranks as large. The V and J genes are TRBV18 and TRBJ2-2; 8 nucleotides agree with TRBD1. CDR1 and CDR2 (germline): KGHSH, LQKENI. CDR3 length: 16 residues. The V segment lost 3 bases and the J segment 3 bases; nucleotides outside the gene matches: 6. The CDR3 DNA follows: TGTGCCAGCTCACCCGGACAGGGAAAATACACCGGGGAGCTGTTTTTT. Translating gives CASSPGQGKYTGELFF.

V usage is TRBV12-3 or TRBV12-4 and J usage is TRBJ1-5, with a tentative D call TRBD1 (5 bases). This CDR3 contains 15 residues. The germline V and J ends were trimmed by 5 bases and 7 bases, with 18 bases remaining between them. CDR3 in DNA: TGTGCCAGCAGTACCGGGACCCCTCAGAGGCAGCCCCAGCATTTT. Protein: CASSTGTPQRQPQHF.

This clonotype was found once. The chain links TRBV9 to TRBJ2-7; tentative D call: TRBD1 (5 bases). Germline CDR1 and CDR2: SGDLS and YYNGEE. The germline V and J ends were trimmed by 2 bases and 6 bases, with 9 bases remaining between them. The CDR3 extends over 12 amino acids. The CDR3 protein is CASSVTGGEQYF. In nucleotides, the CDR3 is TGTGCCAGCAGCGTTACAGGTGGCGAGCAGTACTTC.

This chain links TRBV2 with TRBJ1-4; 7 bases map to TRBD1. The ends lost 7 bases at V and 8 bases at J; junction bases unmatched: 13. CDR1 SNHLY and CDR2 FYNNEI come from the germline V gene. The CDR3 is made up of 15 amino acids. The CDR3 sequence: CASNSDRAGREKLFF. The CDR3 DNA sequence: TGTGCCAGCAATTCAGACAGGGCGGGGAGAGAAAAACTGTTTTTT.

By sample fraction, this clonotype is large (0.1 to 1%). The genes are TRBV20-1 and TRBJ2-7; D unresolved. CDR3 length equals 14 residues. Looked up from germline, CDR1 is DFQATT and CDR2 is SNEGSKA (reference sequence). V gave up 0 bases and J gave up 7 bases, with 16 bases separating them. This chain's CDR3 is CSARERVGSQEQYF. DNA of the CDR3: TGCAGTGCTAGAGAAAGGGTCGGATCTCAAGAGCAGTACTTC.

This clonotype occurred a few times. The rearrangement uses TRBV12-3 or TRBV12-4 and TRBJ2-1, with D perhaps given as TRBD1 or TRBD2 (5 bases each). This CDR3 is built from 14 residues. Trimming stripped 2 bases from V and 13 bases from J, with 18 bases between. CDR3 in amino acids: CASSLNGARTGQFF. As DNA, the CDR3 is TGTGCCAGCAGTTTAAACGGGGCAAGGACTGGTCAGTTCTTC.

V is TRBV4-3 and J is TRBJ2-1, with 8 bases lining up with TRBD2. After removal of 0 bases from V and 0 bases from J, the junction contained 4 bases not matched to a gene. CDR1 is LGHNA, CDR2 YSLEER, per germline. The CDR3 is 17 amino acids. CDR3 sequence: CASSQETSGSSYNEQFF. The DNA of the CDR3 is TGCGCCAGCAGCCAAGAGACAAGCGGGAGCTCCTACAATGAGCAGTTCTTC.

This chain links TRBV4-1 with TRBJ2-7; D is perhaps TRBD1 (6 bases). Germline lookup yields CDR1 MGHRA and CDR2 YSYEKL. The CDR3 is 16 residues long. The V gene lost 2 bases and the J gene lost 7 bases, with 21 bases spanning the gap. For the CDR3, the DNA is TGCGCCAGCAGCCAATCGCTGGGGGACACCACTATGGAGCAGTACTTC. This codes for CASSQSLGDTTMEQYF.